This TCR beta chain was profiled in a study of cytomegalovirus exposure and HLA in healthy donors. The study, taken as a whole, reports: The CMV antigen specificity of a few CMV-associated chains was confirmed through in vitro analysis.

The PCR made use of 60 Vbeta and 13 Jbeta primers. Repertoires were generated with immunoSEQ multiplex PCR, while TCRdb's copy carries only in-frame clones and drops some. The repertoire holds roughly 170,000 clones, with approximately 86% as singletons. CDR1 and CDR2 from the germline V gene are WNHNN and SYGVQD (reference sequence). The CDR3 length is 16 residues. Germline trimming cut 3 bases from V and 5 bases from J; bases unmatched to any gene: 11. As for this clone: Its antigen is unidentified.

V gene TRBV10-1 combines with J gene TRBJ2-7; 9 bases are a match to TRBD2. Sequenced input: PBMCs. The sequence was collected from a male donor in good health and CMV-seronegative. The chain's CDR3 is CASSDGSAGGPHEQYF. Written as DNA, the CDR3 is TGCGCCAGCAGTGACGGTTCGGCGGGAGGGCCCCACGAGCAGTACTTC.